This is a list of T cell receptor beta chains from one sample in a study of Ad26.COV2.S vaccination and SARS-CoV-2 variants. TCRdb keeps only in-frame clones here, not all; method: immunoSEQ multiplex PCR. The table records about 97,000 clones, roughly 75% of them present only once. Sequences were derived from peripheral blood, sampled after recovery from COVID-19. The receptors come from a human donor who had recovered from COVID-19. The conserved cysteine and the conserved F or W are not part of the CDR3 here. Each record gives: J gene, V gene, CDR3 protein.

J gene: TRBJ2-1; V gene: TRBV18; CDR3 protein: ASSPTAGGSRVVPREQF
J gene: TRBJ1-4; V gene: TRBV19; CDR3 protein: ASSFPPGSGEKLF
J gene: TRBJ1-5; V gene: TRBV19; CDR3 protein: ASSSTGGNQPQH
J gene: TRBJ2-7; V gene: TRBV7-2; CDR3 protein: ASSLDLVPLGYEQY
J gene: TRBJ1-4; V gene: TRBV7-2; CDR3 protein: ASSTSTGLTNEKLF
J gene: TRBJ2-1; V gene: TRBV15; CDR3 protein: ATSSPIGTRDGNEQF
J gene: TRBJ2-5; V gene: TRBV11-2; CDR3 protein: ASARGAQETQY
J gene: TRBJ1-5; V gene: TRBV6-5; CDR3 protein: ASRRTGPDQPQH
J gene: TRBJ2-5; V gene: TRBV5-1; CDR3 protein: ASTVAGVQETQY
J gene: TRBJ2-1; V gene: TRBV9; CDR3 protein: ASSVGTSGGHNAQF
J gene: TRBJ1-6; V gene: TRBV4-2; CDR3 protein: ASSQAAAYNSPLH
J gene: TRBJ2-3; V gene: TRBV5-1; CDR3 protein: ASSFYLAGGTDTQY
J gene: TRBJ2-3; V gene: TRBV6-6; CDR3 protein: ATQPSGSTDTQY
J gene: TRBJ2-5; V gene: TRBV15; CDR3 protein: ATSRGDLMPETQY
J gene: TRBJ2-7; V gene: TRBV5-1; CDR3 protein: ASSLDGGEQY
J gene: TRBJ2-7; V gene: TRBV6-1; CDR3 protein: ASSEGIEPPYEQY
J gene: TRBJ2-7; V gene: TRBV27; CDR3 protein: ASSFSGYEQY
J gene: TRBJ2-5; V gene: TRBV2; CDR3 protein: ASSERRAAHMGETQY
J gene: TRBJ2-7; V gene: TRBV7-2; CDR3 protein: ASSSGLAVGEQY
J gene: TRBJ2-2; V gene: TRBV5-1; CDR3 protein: ASSGRTSGGFYTGELF
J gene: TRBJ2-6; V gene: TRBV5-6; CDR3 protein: ASSLVDGVFGANVLT
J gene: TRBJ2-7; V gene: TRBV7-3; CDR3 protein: ASSPQTRSEQY
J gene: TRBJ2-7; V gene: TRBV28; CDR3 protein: ASSLIPWRGQAYEQY
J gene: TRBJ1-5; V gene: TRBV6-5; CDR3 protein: ASRTDPLWPQH
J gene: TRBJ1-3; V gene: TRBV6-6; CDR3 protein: ASSYTQGADGNTIY
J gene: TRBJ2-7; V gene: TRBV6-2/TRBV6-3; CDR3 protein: ASSNYPGASGSYEQY
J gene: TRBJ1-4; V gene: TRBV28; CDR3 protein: ASRDYRDKLF